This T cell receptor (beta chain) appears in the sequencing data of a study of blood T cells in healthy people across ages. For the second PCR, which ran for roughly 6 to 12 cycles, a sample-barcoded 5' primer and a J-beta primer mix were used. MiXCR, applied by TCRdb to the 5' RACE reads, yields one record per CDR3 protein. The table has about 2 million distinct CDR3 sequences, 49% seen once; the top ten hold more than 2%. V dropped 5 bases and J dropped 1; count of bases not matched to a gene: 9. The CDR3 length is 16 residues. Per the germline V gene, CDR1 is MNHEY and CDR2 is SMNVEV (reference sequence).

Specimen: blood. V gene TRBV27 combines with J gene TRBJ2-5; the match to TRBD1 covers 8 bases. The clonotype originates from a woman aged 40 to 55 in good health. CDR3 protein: CASSPGTGPSQETQYF. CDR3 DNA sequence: TGTGCCAGCAGTCCCGGGACAGGACCCTCCCAAGAGACCCAGTACTTC.